This is a list of T cell receptor beta chains from one sample in a study of T-cell reconstitution after alpha-beta-depleted transplantation in children. TCRdb re-called the PCR reads with MiXCR, one entry per CDR3 protein. The repertoire holds about 980,000 distinct CDR3 sequences, with under 30% as singletons. The sequenced sample was PBMCs, mostly from graft donor cells, obtained 360 days after TCRalphabeta/CD19-depleted stem cell transplant. All receptors come from a boy in the first two years of life who had a stem cell transplant for SCID, so the T cells may come from the graft donor. CDR3s include the opening cysteine and the closing phenylalanine or tryptophan. D genes are given only for firm matches. Clone size is stated in some rows and not others, as once, few, many or a class when expanded.

clone_size j_call d_call v_call cdr3_aa cdr3_nt
once TRBJ2-7 NA TRBV4-2 CASSRIRAEQYF TGTGCCAGCAGCCGAATTCGCGCCGAGCAGTACTTC
NA TRBJ2-7 TRBD1 TRBV7-9 CASSYGQGLNYEQYF TGTGCCAGCAGCTACGGACAGGGGCTCAACTACGAGCAGTACTTC
few TRBJ1-5 NA TRBV12-3/TRBV12-4 CASSFHNQPQHF TGTGCCAGCAGTTTTCACAATCAGCCCCAGCATTTT
few TRBJ2-6 NA TRBV5-1 CASSLDPGFWVGFGANVLTF TGCGCCAGCAGCTTGGATCCAGGGTTTTGGGTAGGCTTTGGTGCCAACGTCCTGACTTTC
few TRBJ2-1 TRBD1 TRBV7-9 CASSPGGQGSFKNEQFF TGTGCCAGCAGCCCGGGGGGACAGGGGAGTTTTAAGAATGAGCAGTTCTTC
NA TRBJ2-7 NA TRBV3-1 CASSQLVGNYEQYF TGTGCCAGCAGCCAATTAGTGGGGAACTACGAGCAGTACTTC
once TRBJ1-3 TRBD1 TRBV4-3 CASSQTGASRNTIYF TGCGCCAGCAGCCAGACAGGGGCATCTCGAAACACCATATATTTT
few TRBJ2-1 NA TRBV25-1 CASSGGAIEQFF TGTGCCAGCAGTGGGGGGGCCATTGAGCAGTTCTTC
NA TRBJ1-6 NA TRBV11-2 CASSLNERSPLHF TGTGCCAGCAGCTTAAACGAGCGGTCACCCCTCCACTTT
NA TRBJ2-3 TRBD1 TRBV12-3/TRBV12-4 CASSFIGQGTTQYF TGTGCCAGCAGTTTCATCGGACAGGGGACTACGCAGTATTTT
few TRBJ2-3 NA TRBV9 CASSVGGAGDTQYF TGTGCCAGCAGCGTAGGAGGGGCTGGAGATACGCAGTATTTT
many TRBJ2-5 NA TRBV12-3/TRBV12-4 CASSLKGVRETQYF TGTGCCAGCAGTTTGAAGGGGGTAAGAGAGACCCAGTACTTC
NA TRBJ2-1 NA TRBV24-1 CATSGNDLSYNEQFF TGTGCCACCAGTGGCAATGATTTATCCTACAATGAGCAGTTCTTC
few TRBJ1-1 NA TRBV3-1 CASSQNWGVEAFF TGTGCCAGCAGCCAGAACTGGGGAGTGGAAGCTTTCTTT
NA TRBJ2-5 NA TRBV4-1 CASSQDRGGSQETQYF TGCGCCAGCAGCCAAGATAGGGGGGGGAGTCAAGAGACCCAGTACTTC
few TRBJ1-2 NA TRBV29-1 CSARTAFPYGYTF TGCAGCGCTCGGACAGCCTTCCCCTATGGCTACACCTTC
NA TRBJ2-5 TRBD1 TRBV4-3 CASSQARTGDGTQTQYF TGCGCCAGCAGCCAAGCCCGGACAGGGGATGGTACGCAGACCCAGTACTTC
NA TRBJ2-3 TRBD2 TRBV5-1 CASSLTSAGADTQYF TGCGCCAGCAGCTTGACCTCAGCGGGGGCAGATACGCAGTATTTT
few TRBJ1-5 NA TRBV28 CASSWVWGGNQPQHF TGTGCCAGCAGCTGGGTATGGGGCGGCAATCAGCCCCAGCATTTT
NA TRBJ1-5 NA TRBV20-1 CSAGGAVFRSQPQHF TGCAGTGCTGGGGGTGCGGTCTTTAGGAGTCAGCCCCAGCATTTT
many TRBJ2-1 TRBD1 TRBV20-1 CSLKTGPTYNEQFF TGCAGTCTCAAGACAGGGCCCACCTACAATGAGCAGTTCTTC
few TRBJ1-1 TRBD1 TRBV5-1 CASKIDRVAEAFF TGCGCCAGCAAGATAGACAGGGTCGCTGAAGCTTTCTTT
NA TRBJ2-5 NA TRBV15 CATSPGTSEETQYF TGTGCCACCAGCCCCGGGACCAGCGAAGAGACCCAGTACTTC
NA TRBJ2-3 NA TRBV20-1 CSARAGDLTDTQYF TGCAGTGCTAGAGCGGGGGATTTAACAGATACGCAGTATTTT
few TRBJ2-1 TRBD2 TRBV7-8 CASSRRGVSSYNEQFF TGTGCCAGCAGCCGCCGGGGGGTTAGCTCCTACAATGAGCAGTTCTTC
NA TRBJ2-2 TRBD2 TRBV7-2 CASSYGTSGWAF TGTGCCAGCAGCTATGGGACTAGCGGGTGGGCTTTT
NA TRBJ2-1 TRBD2 TRBV5-1 CASRRAGGDSYNEQFF TGCGCCAGCAGAAGGGCCGGGGGGGACTCCTACAATGAGCAGTTCTTC
NA TRBJ2-5 TRBD1 TRBV7-6 CASSLSLTGMVRETQYF TGTGCCAGCAGCTTATCGTTGACAGGGATGGTTCGAGAGACCCAGTACTTC
NA TRBJ2-5 TRBD2 TRBV10-3 CAIRGQAGGETQYF TGTGCCATCAGGGGGCAGGCGGGGGGAGAGACCCAGTACTTC
many TRBJ2-1 NA TRBV5-1 CASSLGEYEQFF TGCGCCAGCAGCTTGGGGGAGTATGAGCAGTTCTTC
NA TRBJ2-3 TRBD2 TRBV20-1 CSANGLAGDPDTQYF TGCAGTGCGAACGGTCTAGCGGGGGATCCAGATACGCAGTATTTT
NA TRBJ1-1 NA TRBV6-2/TRBV6-3 CASTIHRLNTEAFF TGTGCCAGCACGATACACAGGCTGAACACTGAAGCTTTCTTT
NA TRBJ2-7 NA TRBV7-2 CASSGVDGSYEQYF TGTGCCAGCAGTGGAGTCGACGGATCCTACGAGCAGTACTTC
NA TRBJ2-1 TRBD2 TRBV12-3/TRBV12-4 CASSSQTGGRSYNEQFF TGTGCCAGCAGTTCACAAACGGGGGGGCGCTCCTACAATGAGCAGTTCTTC
few TRBJ1-2 TRBD1 TRBV5-1 CASSSDVGGDYGYTF TGCGCCAGCAGCTCTGATGTAGGGGGCGACTATGGCTACACCTTC
few TRBJ2-1 NA TRBV5-4 CASSRVGVAVRVEQFF TGTGCCAGCAGCCGTGTCGGAGTAGCAGTTAGGGTTGAGCAGTTCTTC
NA TRBJ2-7 TRBD1 TRBV18 CASSISGPGQGGSYEQYF TGTGCCAGCTCAATTTCTGGCCCGGGACAGGGCGGATCCTACGAGCAGTACTTC
few TRBJ2-1 NA TRBV5-1 CASSLRTGYEQFF TGCGCCAGCAGCTTGCGAACAGGGTATGAGCAGTTCTTC
few TRBJ2-7 TRBD1 TRBV7-9 CASSPQDRGEYEQYF TGTGCCAGCAGCCCACAGGACAGGGGGGAATACGAGCAATACTTC
NA TRBJ2-1 TRBD2 TRBV27 CASTRGLAGYNEQFF TGTGCCAGCACTCGAGGACTAGCGGGATACAATGAGCAGTTCTTC